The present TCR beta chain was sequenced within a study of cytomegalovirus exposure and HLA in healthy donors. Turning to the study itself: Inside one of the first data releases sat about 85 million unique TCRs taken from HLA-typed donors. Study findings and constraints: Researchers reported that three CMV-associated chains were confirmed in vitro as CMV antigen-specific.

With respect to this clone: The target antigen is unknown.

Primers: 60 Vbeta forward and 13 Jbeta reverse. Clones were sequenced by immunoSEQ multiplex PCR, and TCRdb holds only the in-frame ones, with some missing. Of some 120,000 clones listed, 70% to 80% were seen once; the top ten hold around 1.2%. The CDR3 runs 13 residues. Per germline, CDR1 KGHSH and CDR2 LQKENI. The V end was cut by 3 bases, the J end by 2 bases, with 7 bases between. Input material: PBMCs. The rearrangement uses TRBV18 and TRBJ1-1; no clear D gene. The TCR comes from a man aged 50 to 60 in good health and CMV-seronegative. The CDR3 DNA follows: TGTGCCAGCTCACCGAGTAGTAACACTGAAGCTTTCTTT. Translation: CASSPSSNTEAFF.